These T cell receptor beta chains were read from a single sample in a study of blood T cell repertoires in COVID-19. Some clones are missing from TCRdb's copy, which holds only in-frame ones; the method was immunoSEQ multiplex PCR. The sample carries 250,000 to 300,000 clones, around four fifths recorded once. Material: peripheral blood. The receptors derive from an elderly man with acute or convalescent COVID-19. Both conserved end residues are part of each CDR3. The D gene is left open where the match is weak. For some rows the clone size is stated as once, few or many, or as a class when expanded; others skip it.

>TRBJ2-2|TRBV7-9|.|.
CASSRRPSAYTGELFF
TGTGCCAGCAGCCGTCGGCCTAGCGCATACACCGGGGAGCTGTTTTTT
>TRBJ2-7|TRBV29-1|.|TRBD2
CSATLGLADYEQYF
TGCAGCGCTACCCTAGGGCTAGCGGACTACGAGCAGTACTTC
>TRBJ2-3|TRBV5-4|.|.
CASTPDRYTDTQYF
TGTGCCAGCACTCCGGACAGATACACAGATACGCAGTATTTT
>TRBJ1-5|TRBV28|.|TRBD1
CASSATGGLQPQHF
TGTGCCAGCAGTGCTACAGGGGGCTTGCAGCCCCAGCATTTT
>TRBJ2-7|TRBV6-6|.|.
CASRLGLFSYEQYF
TGTGCCAGCAGACTCGGACTATTCTCCTACGAGCAGTACTTC
>TRBJ2-4|TRBV10-1|.|.
CASSGTLKNIQYF
TGCGCCAGCAGTGGGACACTTAAAAACATTCAGTACTTC
>TRBJ2-2|TRBV5-1|.|TRBD2
CASSLGLAGDGTGELFF
TGCGCCAGCAGCTTGGGACTAGCGGGCGACGGCACCGGGGAGCTGTTTTTT
>TRBJ1-1|TRBV30|.|.
CAWSHQGFFF
TGTGCCTGGAGTCATCAGGGGTTCTTCTTT
>TRBJ1-2|TRBV28|.|TRBD1
CASRGTVGGYTF
TGTGCCAGCCGTGGGACAGTGGGTGGCTACACCTTC
>TRBJ2-7|TRBV9|.|.
CASSGGPGGPTYEQYF
TGTGCCAGCAGCGGAGGGCCCGGGGGGCCCACCTACGAGCAGTACTTC
>TRBJ1-1|TRBV18|.|.
CASSRGGVTEAFF
TGTGCCAGCTCCCGGGGGGGTGTCACTGAAGCTTTCTTT
>TRBJ1-6|TRBV19|.|TRBD1
CASSPPRGNSPLHF
TGTGCCAGTAGTCCCCCCAGGGGGAATTCACCCCTCCACTTT
>TRBJ2-2|TRBV25-1|.|TRBD1
CASRDRAGELFF
TGTGCCAGTAGAGACAGGGCCGGGGAGCTGTTTTTT
>TRBJ2-1|TRBV9|few|TRBD1
CASSVGFIGLIGQGDVNEQFF
TGTGCCAGCAGCGTAGGCTTCATTGGGCTTATAGGACAGGGGGATGTTAATGAGCAGTTCTTC
>TRBJ2-2|TRBV5-1|.|TRBD1
CASQLDRENTGELFF
TGCGCCAGCCAACTTGACAGGGAAAACACCGGGGAGCTGTTTTTT
>TRBJ1-6|TRBV2|.|TRBD1
CASTDLGQGASPLHF
TGTGCCAGCACCGATCTTGGACAGGGGGCTTCACCCCTCCACTTT
>TRBJ2-7|TRBV27|.|TRBD2
CASRLAGVAYEQYF
TGTGCCAGCAGACTAGCGGGAGTTGCCTACGAGCAGTACTTC
>TRBJ2-5|TRBV5-4|.|TRBD2
CASSWERGEGTQYF
TGTGCCAGCAGCTGGGAACGGGGGGAAGGGACCCAGTACTTC
>TRBJ1-5|TRBV19|.|.
CASSRAQPFHSNQPQHF
TGTGCCAGTAGTAGGGCCCAACCCTTTCATAGCAATCAGCCCCAGCATTTT
>TRBJ1-1|TRBV2|.|.
CASSQWNTEAFF
TGTGCCAGCAGCCAATGGAACACTGAAGCTTTCTTT
>TRBJ2-7|TRBV28|.|TRBD1
CASSPYQGAHPYEQYF
TGTGCCAGCAGCCCATACCAGGGGGCCCATCCCTACGAGCAGTACTTC
>TRBJ1-5|TRBV7-2|.|TRBD1
CASSLVSGGSNQPQHF
TGTGCCAGCAGCTTAGTTTCAGGGGGTAGCAATCAGCCCCAGCATTTT
>TRBJ2-5|TRBV29-1|.|.
CSVGSSDGGTQYF
TGCAGCGTGGGTTCTAGCGACGGAGGGACCCAGTACTTC
>TRBJ2-7|TRBV3-1/TRBV3-2|.|.
CASSQDYEGREQYF
TGTGCCAGCAGCCAAGATTATGAGGGTAGGGAGCAGTACTTC
>TRBJ2-5|TRBV2|.|TRBD2
CATTLAGLQETQYF
TGTGCCACCACACTAGCGGGCCTACAAGAGACCCAGTACTTC
>TRBJ2-6|TRBV18|.|TRBD1
CASSASGQGFGANVLTF
TGTGCCAGCTCAGCGTCGGGACAGGGGTTCGGGGCCAACGTCCTGACTTTC
>TRBJ1-5|TRBV28|.|.
CASSLLKGGGNQPQHF
TGTGCCAGCAGTTTATTGAAAGGGGGGGGCAATCAGCCCCAGCATTTT
>TRBJ2-7|TRBV5-1|.|TRBD2
CASASGSNPYEQYF
TGCGCCAGCGCGAGCGGGAGCAACCCCTACGAGCAGTACTTC
>TRBJ1-1|TRBV18|.|.
CASSPQGQGTEAFF
TGTGCCAGCTCACCACAGGGGCAGGGCACTGAAGCTTTCTTT
>TRBJ2-1|TRBV10-3|.|.
CAIRTGGGANEQFF
TGTGCCATCAGGACCGGTGGCGGGGCCAATGAGCAGTTCTTC
>TRBJ2-3|TRBV6-1|.|.
CASSDRGPGGDTQYF
TGTGCCAGCAGTGATAGGGGGCCAGGGGGGGATACGCAGTATTTT
>TRBJ2-5|TRBV7-2|.|.
CASSFSAGETQYF
TGTGCCAGCAGCTTCTCAGCGGGAGAGACCCAGTACTTC
>TRBJ2-5|TRBV5-6|.|TRBD1
CASSLLVRDRGETQYF
TGTGCCAGCAGCTTGTTGGTCCGGGACAGGGGTGAGACCCAGTACTTC
>TRBJ2-7|TRBV3-1/TRBV3-2|.|.
CASSQASLAEQYF
TGTGCCAGCAGCCAAGCTAGTCTTGCCGAGCAGTACTTC
>TRBJ2-5|TRBV3-1/TRBV3-2|.|TRBD2
CASSQASGSAETQYF
TGTGCCAGCAGCCAAGCTAGCGGGAGCGCGGAGACCCAGTACTTC
>TRBJ2-3|TRBV10-3|.|TRBD2
CAISGTSGRLDTQYF
TGTGCCATCAGTGGGACTAGCGGGAGATTAGATACGCAGTATTTT
>TRBJ2-7|TRBV27|.|.
CASSQRWDTAYEQYF
TGTGCCAGCAGCCAGCGTTGGGACACTGCCTACGAGCAGTACTTC
>TRBJ2-1|TRBV6-6|.|TRBD2
CASSRGSGGISYNEQFF
TGTGCCAGCAGTCGGGGAAGCGGGGGTATCTCCTACAATGAGCAGTTCTTC
>TRBJ1-6|TRBV27|.|.
CASSDSGGARVRSPLHF
TGTGCCAGCAGCGACTCTGGGGGGGCTCGAGTTCGTTCACCCCTCCACTTT
>TRBJ2-2|TRBV2|.|TRBD2
CASRRESGSFPNTGELFF
TGTGCCAGCAGGAGGGAGAGCGGGAGTTTCCCGAACACCGGGGAGCTGTTTTTT
>TRBJ1-6|TRBV6-5|.|.
CASSFERGVYSPLHF
TGTGCCAGCAGCTTTGAGCGGGGTGTGTATTCACCCCTCCACTTT
>TRBJ2-1|TRBV19|.|TRBD2
CASRIAGLSSYNEQFF
TGTGCCAGTAGGATAGCGGGTCTGAGCTCCTACAATGAGCAGTTCTTC
>TRBJ2-3|TRBV4-2|.|TRBD2
CASSQDLLAGGTDTQYF
TGTGCCAGCAGCCAAGATCTACTAGCGGGAGGTACAGATACGCAGTATTTT
>TRBJ2-1|TRBV27|few|TRBD2
CASSLWGRDYNEQFF
TGTGCCAGCAGTTTGTGGGGGAGGGATTACAATGAGCAGTTCTTC
>TRBJ1-1|TRBV9|.|.
CASSVGRVRNTEAFF
TGTGCCAGCAGCGTTGGGAGGGTCCGAAACACTGAAGCTTTCTTT
>TRBJ1-5|TRBV6-5|once|.
CASTVGTGNNQPQHF
TGTGCCAGCACCGTCGGTACAGGGAACAATCAGCCCCAGCATTTT
>TRBJ2-3|TRBV15|.|TRBD2
CATSREIAGVKPSTDTQYF
TGTGCCACCAGCAGAGAAATAGCGGGGGTTAAACCTAGCACAGATACGCAGTATTTT
>TRBJ2-7|TRBV11-3|.|.
CASSLGHSSYEQYF
TGTGCCAGCAGCCTGGGCCATTCTTCCTACGAGCAGTACTTC
>TRBJ1-3|TRBV6-6|.|TRBD1
CASSYQPGQGPNTIYF
TGTGCCAGCAGTTACCAACCGGGACAGGGGCCAAACACCATATATTTT
>TRBJ2-3|TRBV3-1/TRBV3-2|.|TRBD2
CASSLLAGGPVDTQYF
TGTGCCAGCAGCCTACTAGCGGGAGGGCCTGTAGATACGCAGTATTTT
>TRBJ1-3|TRBV28|.|.
CASSNQGLGGNTIYF
TGTGCCAGCAGCAATCAGGGACTCGGCGGAAACACCATATATTTT
>TRBJ2-5|TRBV18|.|TRBD1
CASSLSPTGGARQTQYF
TGTGCCAGCTCACTATCTCCGACAGGGGGCGCGAGACAGACCCAGTACTTC
>TRBJ1-5|TRBV27|once|.
CASSLEGRQPQHF
TGTGCCAGCAGTTTAGAAGGGAGACAGCCCCAGCATTTT
>TRBJ2-3|TRBV30|.|TRBD2
CAWRKTSGFADTQYF
TGTGCCTGGAGAAAGACTAGCGGTTTCGCAGATACGCAGTATTTT
>TRBJ2-7|TRBV29-1|.|TRBD1
CSVPGTGGNEQYF
TGCAGCGTGCCCGGGACAGGGGGCAACGAGCAGTACTTC
>TRBJ2-5|TRBV5-1|.|TRBD2
CASSLASGETQYF
TGCGCCAGCAGCTTGGCTAGCGGAGAGACCCAGTACTTC
>TRBJ2-7|TRBV6-6|once|TRBD1
CASSTGTGHITYEQYF
TGTGCCAGCAGTACCGGGACAGGGCATATCACCTACGAGCAGTACTTC
>TRBJ2-7|TRBV11-2|.|TRBD2
CASSFLSRGAYEQYF
TGTGCCAGCAGCTTCTTATCGCGGGGGGCCTACGAGCAGTACTTC
>TRBJ2-1|TRBV7-9|.|TRBD1
CASSSGQHNEQFF
TGTGCCAGCAGCTCGGGACAGCACAATGAGCAGTTCTTC
>TRBJ2-1|TRBV7-2|.|TRBD2
CASSFSGNSYNEQFF
TGTGCCAGCAGCTTTAGCGGGAACTCCTACAATGAGCAGTTCTTC